A single sample gave rise to the 6 T cell receptor beta chains below, sequenced in a study of tumor-infiltrating lymphocytes in localized non-small cell lung cancer. The method was immunoSEQ multiplex PCR; TCRdb's version includes in-frame clones alone and lacks a portion of them. Of several thousand clones listed, about three quarters are singletons. Material: lung tumor tissue. The receptors originated from a human donor with non-small cell lung cancer.

The chain combines TRBV4-1 with TRBJ2-3; D gene uncertain. Trimming left V 0 bases short and J 0 bases short, with 10 bases between. The CDR3 sequence is 16 residues long. Germline lookup yields CDR1 MGHRA and CDR2 YSYEKL. This CDR3 is CASSQDGQSSTDTQYF. CDR3 nucleotide sequence: TGCGCCAGCAGCCAAGATGGTCAGAGTAGCACAGATACGCAGTATTTT.

CDR3 bases: TGTGCCAGCAGGGGACAGGGGACGTATAAAGGCTACACCTTC. Its translation: CASRGQGTYKGYTF. The chain employs TRBV6-5 and TRBJ1-2, with 10 bases aligning to TRBD1. Germline V gene sequence: CDR1 MNHEY, CDR2 SVGAGI. V was clipped by 6 bases and J by 8 bases; unmatched bases: 9. This CDR3 is built from 14 residues.

V and J are TRBV7-2 and TRBJ1-2; tentatively, D is TRBD1 (6 bases). The germline V and J ends were trimmed by 0 bases and 8 bases, with 13 bases remaining between them. Germline V gives CDR1 SGHTA, CDR2 FQGNSA. The CDR3 totals 14 residues. CDR3 DNA: TGTGCCAGCAGCTTAGCGTTCGGGGGGCGCGGCTACACCTTC. Amino acids: CASSLAFGGRGYTF. The full variable domain, rest sourced from reference TRBV7-2 and TRBJ1-2, is GAGVSQSPSNKVTEKGKDVELRCDPISGHTALYWYRQSLGQGLEFLIYFQGNSAPDKSGLPSDRFSAERTGGSVSTLTIQRTQQEDSAVYLCASSLAFGGRGYTFGSGTRLTVV.

CDR3 loop: CASSADRGAYEQYF. CDR3 DNA sequence: TGTGCCAGCAGCGCCGACAGGGGGGCCTACGAGCAGTACTTC. The chain has TRBV7-9 and TRBJ2-7; 9 nucleotides align to TRBD1. The V gene's germline CDR1 is SEHNR and CDR2 FQNEAQ (reference sequence). CDR3 size: 14 residues. After removal of 5 bases from V and 2 bases from J, the junction contained 4 bases not matched to a gene.

This clone appeared a few times. The genes are TRBV7-2 and TRBJ2-5; 8 nucleotides match TRBD1. V lost 0 bases and J lost 5; bases outside the gene matches: 5. This CDR3 region has 15 residues. Germline V gene sequence: CDR1 SGHTA, CDR2 FQGNSA. The CDR3 sequence: CASSLARQGLETQYF. CDR3 coding DNA: TGTGCCAGCAGCTTAGCGAGACAGGGGTTGGAGACCCAGTACTTC.

V is TRBV9 and J is TRBJ2-2; D not certain. Germline lookup yields CDR1 SGDLS and CDR2 YYNGEE. Trimming cost V 4 bases and J 6 bases, with 10 bases left between them. The CDR3 has 13 residues. As DNA, the CDR3 is TGTGCCAGCAGCCCCCCTCCGGCCGGGGAGCTGTTTTTT. Translating it yields CASSPPPAGELFF.